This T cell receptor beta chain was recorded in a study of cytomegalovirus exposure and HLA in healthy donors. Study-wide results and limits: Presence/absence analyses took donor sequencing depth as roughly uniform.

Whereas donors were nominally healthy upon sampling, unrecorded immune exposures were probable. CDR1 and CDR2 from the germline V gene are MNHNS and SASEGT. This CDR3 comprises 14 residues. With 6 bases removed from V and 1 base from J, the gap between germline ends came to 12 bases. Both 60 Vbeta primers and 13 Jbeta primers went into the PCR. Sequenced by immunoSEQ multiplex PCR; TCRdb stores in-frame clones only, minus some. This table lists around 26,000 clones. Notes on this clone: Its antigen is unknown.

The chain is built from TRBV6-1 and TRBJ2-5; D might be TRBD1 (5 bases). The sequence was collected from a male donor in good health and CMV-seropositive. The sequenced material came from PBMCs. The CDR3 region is CASRKDISQETQYF. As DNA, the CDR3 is TGTGCCAGCAGGAAGGACATAAGCCAAGAGACCCAGTACTTC.